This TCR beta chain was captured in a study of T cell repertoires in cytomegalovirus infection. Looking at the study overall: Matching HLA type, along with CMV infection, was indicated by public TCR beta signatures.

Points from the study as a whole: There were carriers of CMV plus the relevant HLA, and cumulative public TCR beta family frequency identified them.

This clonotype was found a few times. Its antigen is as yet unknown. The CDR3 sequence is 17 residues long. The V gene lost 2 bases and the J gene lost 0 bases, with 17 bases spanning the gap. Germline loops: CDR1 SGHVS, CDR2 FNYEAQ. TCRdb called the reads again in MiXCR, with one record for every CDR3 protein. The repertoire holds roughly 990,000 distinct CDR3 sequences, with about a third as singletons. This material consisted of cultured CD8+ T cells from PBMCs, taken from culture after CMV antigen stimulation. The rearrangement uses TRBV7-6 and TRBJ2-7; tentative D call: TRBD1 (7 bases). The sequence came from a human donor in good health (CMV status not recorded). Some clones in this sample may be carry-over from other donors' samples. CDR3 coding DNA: TGTGCCAGCAGCTTACCCACCAGGGGGGCCCACTCCTACGAGCAGTACTTC. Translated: CASSLPTRGAHSYEQYF.